The rows below give T cell receptor beta chains drawn from one sample of a study of graft-versus-host responses after intestinal transplantation. Clones were read by immunoSEQ multiplex PCR, and TCRdb kept only the in-frame ones, dropping some. Of approximately 81,000 clones detected, around 87% appear once; the ten largest clones hold over 7%. These receptors' antigens are unknown. The material sequenced was unstimulated CD8+ T cells sorted from spleen or lymph node cells, taken before transplant. The source of these receptors is a human donor who was the organ donor for an intestinal transplant. The CDR3 runs from the conserved cysteine through the conserved F or W. A D gene is named only where the DNA matches it firmly. Size tells how often a clone was seen (once, few, many) or the class of an expanded clone, and some rows leave it out.

NA | TRBJ2-1 | TRBV27 | NA | TGTGCCAGCAGTTCCCCCATCGAGGAGGGGTACAATGAGCAGTTCTTC | CASSSPIEEGYNEQFF
TRBD1 | TRBJ1-2 | TRBV30 | NA | TGTGCCTGGAGTCCCGTGGGGACAGGGTACGCCTTC | CAWSPVGTGYAF
NA | TRBJ2-2 | TRBV30 | NA | TGTGCCTGGACCCTCTGGGGGAACACCGGGGAGCTGTTTTTT | CAWTLWGNTGELFF
TRBD1 | TRBJ2-1 | TRBV2 | once | TGTGCCAGGCGAGAACGACAGGGCAATGAGCAGTTCTTC | CARRERQGNEQFF
NA | TRBJ1-1 | TRBV6-7 | NA | TGTGCCAGCAGTCCGACTGACCGTCAAGGGACTGAAGCTTTCTTT | CASSPTDRQGTEAFF
NA | TRBJ2-7 | TRBV6-5 | NA | TGTGCCAGCAGTGAAAGGCAGGGAACCTACGAGCAGTACTTC | CASSERQGTYEQYF
NA | TRBJ2-3 | TRBV5-1 | NA | TGCGCCAGCAGCGGCGGACTTGTTGGAGCCCCCCCTAGCACAGATACGCAGTATTTT | CASSGGLVGAPPSTDTQYF
NA | TRBJ2-7 | TRBV2 | once | TGTGCCAGCAGTGAAGCGGTGGGGTCCTACGAGCAGTACTTC | CASSEAVGSYEQYF
NA | TRBJ2-1 | TRBV10-1 | once | TGCGCCAGCAGTGATGGGTACCTATTGTACAATGAGCAGTTCTTC | CASSDGYLLYNEQFF
TRBD1 | TRBJ1-5 | TRBV5-1 | NA | TGCGCCAGCAGCTTTCCCGGGACAGGGGATCTTCAGCCCCAGCATTTT | CASSFPGTGDLQPQHF
NA | TRBJ2-7 | TRBV5-5 | NA | TGTGCCAGCAGCTTGGCCTACTCCTACGAGCAGTACTTC | CASSLAYSYEQYF
NA | TRBJ1-1 | TRBV27 | NA | TGTGCCAGCAGTTTACACCAGCGCACTGAAGCTTTCTTT | CASSLHQRTEAFF
TRBD1 | TRBJ2-7 | TRBV4-1 | NA | TGCGCCAGCAGCCTAAACAGGGGCTACGAGCAGTACTTC | CASSLNRGYEQYF
NA | TRBJ2-1 | TRBV6-4 | NA | TGTGCCAGCAGTGACTATCCGCAGACGGGTGAGCAGTTCTTC | CASSDYPQTGEQFF
TRBD1 | TRBJ1-2 | TRBV4-1 | NA | TGCGCCAGCAGCCAAGCCGGGGGACAGATTTCTAACTATGGCTACACCTTC | CASSQAGGQISNYGYTF
TRBD2 | TRBJ2-7 | TRBV5-5 | NA | TGTGCCAGCAGCCGGGGGCCAGCGGGGGGGCGATACGAGCAGTACTTC | CASSRGPAGGRYEQYF
NA | TRBJ2-7 | TRBV5-1 | NA | TGCGCCAGCAGCCCCCGTATGGGGTTTAACGGCGAGCAGTACTTC | CASSPRMGFNGEQYF
NA | TRBJ2-1 | TRBV7-9 | once | TGTGCCAGCAGCTTGGTTGAGCAGTTCTTC | CASSLVEQFF
NA | TRBJ1-6 | TRBV7-9 | NA | TGTGCCAGCAGCCACGGGAACCCCTATTCACCCCTCCACTTT | CASSHGNPYSPLHF
TRBD1 | TRBJ2-1 | TRBV30 | NA | TGTGCCTGGAGTCCGCTGTCGACAGGGACCAATGAGCAGTTCTTC | CAWSPLSTGTNEQFF
NA | TRBJ1-1 | TRBV10-2 | NA | TGCGCCAGCAGAGGTCCAGGGGATACTAACACTGAAGCTTTCTTT | CASRGPGDTNTEAFF
NA | TRBJ1-6 | TRBV5-4 | few | TGTGCCAGCAGCTCCCTAGGCGGGTACTATAATTCACCCCTCCACTTT | CASSSLGGYYNSPLHF
NA | TRBJ1-2 | TRBV5-8 | NA | TGTGCCAGCAGCTGGGAGGTCGGCTACACCTTC | CASSWEVGYTF
NA | TRBJ2-2 | TRBV27 | few | TGTGCCAGCAGTTTCGGCACCGGGGAGCTGTTTTTT | CASSFGTGELFF
NA | TRBJ2-7 | TRBV7-9 | few | TGTGCCAGCAGCGGGGCCGGCCTCTATGGTTACGAGCAGTACTTC | CASSGAGLYGYEQYF
NA | TRBJ1-1 | TRBV29-1 | NA | TGCAGCGCATATTCAGGGCCTGAAGCTTTCTTT | CSAYSGPEAFF
TRBD2 | TRBJ2-1 | TRBV4-2 | NA | TGTGCCAGCAGCCCCCAGCGGGGTATAAATGAGCAGTTCTTC | CASSPQRGINEQFF